The text below deals with one TCR beta chain. Its antigen remains undetermined. Qualities for individual bases were not recorded, and no much larger clone is one base off. Receptor libraries were prepared by the immunoSEQ multiplex PCR assay. For the multiplex PCR, a mixture combining 60 forward primers for TCR Vbeta segments and 13 reverse primers for TCR Jbeta segments was used. The CDR3 region of rearranged TCR beta genes was amplified from genomic DNA with a multiplex PCR assay. Amplified TCR beta libraries were sequenced as 87-base-pair reads on the Illumina HiSeq System. The original pipeline was this. Across the 600 to 700 repertoires, a later analysis counted 80 million or so unique TCR beta chains, roughly 11 million of which were shared by at least two donors. Raw reads were error-corrected and collapsed into unique sequences with a nearest-neighbor algorithm that merged closely related sequences to remove PCR and sequencing errors. V, D and J gene segments were assigned by aligning CDR3 sequences to IMGT reference sequences. For a sequence to be retained, at least a six-nucleotide match to both a V gene segment and a J gene segment was required. Rearrangements were called productive when the CDR3 lacked stop codons and stayed in frame with V and J; all others were non-productive. CDR3 was defined by IMGT convention, running from the second conserved V-encoded cysteine to the conserved J-encoded phenylalanine. The earlier analysis of fewer than 750 of the donors excluded sequences that lacked an unambiguous match to a single V gene segment. In an earlier analysis of several hundred of the donors, V segments were called functional above 56.7% productive rearrangements and were called segregating when the between-donor standard deviation exceeded 5%. A statistical classification framework was developed to diagnose cytomegalovirus status using the catalog of TCR beta chain sequences. V and J gene assignment, in a later analysis, came from comparing TCR nucleotide sequences with IMGT/GENE-DB human TR gene sequences. In a later analysis, CDR3 sequences and most-parsimonious VDJ recombination scenarios were assigned using the TCRdist pipeline. In a later analysis, each TCR beta chain was defined by its CDR3 amino acid sequence together with its V-gene family, and reads lacking a unique V-gene family were excluded. To address suspected cross-contamination and a sequencing artifact, a later analysis removed several hundred highly shared, low-generation-probability nucleotide sequences. For each public chain, a later analysis derived a clonal expansion index from normalized ranks of inferred template counts within each repertoire. In a later analysis, generation probabilities were computed with a VDJ recombination model fitted to out-of-frame rearrangements, and the resulting probabilities were checked against IGoR. In a later analysis, hypergeometric tests were used to score TCR-TCR, TCR-HLA and TCR-CMV co-occurrence, with a repertoire-size bias correction applied to TCR pairs. False discovery rates were estimated in a later analysis by permuting HLA or CMV assignments 20 times. In a later analysis, co-occurring TCRs were grouped using DBSCAN, with TCRdist sequence similarity added in when clustering inside HLA-allele-positive subsets. Co-occurrence clustering excluded repertoires with fewer than 30,000 or more than 120,000 public chains, plus five with anomalous nucleotide sharing. TCRdb re-hosts the immuneACCESS table, in-frame sequences only. Its copies lack some clones; in the studies checked, an unresolved V gene accounts for under half of them, and the cause for the rest is not known. The V and J calls and clone size are taken from that table; D and trimming were inferred from the DNA. In this sample the table shows around 64,000 clones, approximately 85% of which occur a single time. The leading ten clones occupy over 8.5% of the sample.

These data originate in a study of cytomegalovirus exposure and HLA in healthy donors (TCRdb year 2017). As for the study more broadly: In an earlier analysis of fewer than 750 of the donors, approximately 300 Gb of sequence data and 90 million to 130 million unique TCR beta sequences from roughly 180 million T cells were reported. An early release that covered fewer than 750 HLA-typed donors contained about 300 gigabases of sequencing data and around 80 million unique TCR sequences. Of the roughly 400 genotyped donors, approximately 80% were placed in the genetic ancestry cluster associated with self-reported Caucasian donors. The study aimed to test whether signatures of past pathogen exposure could be identified by cataloging public T cell receptors. The T cell repertoires of several hundred subjects were profiled by immunosequencing and related to cytomegalovirus serostatus. Along with the approximately 600-subject first cohort, a separate validation cohort of over a hundred different subjects was used. To predict cytomegalovirus infection status, the study brought together high-throughput TCR immunosequencing, statistical association of individual TCRs with disease status, and machine learning. In a later analysis, previously published TCR beta repertoires from 500 to 750 donors were re-analyzed and high-resolution HLA genotyping was added so that TCR occurrence patterns could be studied. Rather than drawing on any new phenotypic data, the later analysis identified candidate immune exposures from TCR beta sequences and the way those sequences occurred across donors. To decide whether each TCR beta V gene segment behaved as functional or pseudogenic, an earlier analysis of some 600 of the donors relied on high-throughput TCR beta sequencing. Alongside the repertoire data, information on donor age, sex, ethnicity and CMV serostatus was compiled. In a later genetic analysis, genome-wide SNP genotypes for about 65% of the 666 donors were used, and that subset was treated as a discovery cohort. All discovery cohort repertoires had been generated on a single sequencing platform. Class I and class II HLA loci were covered by the typing at four-digit resolution. The number of donors typed differed by locus, with roughly 629-640 for A, B, C, DRB1 and DQB1, around 500 for DQA1, 600 to 610 for DPA1, and some 440 for DPB1. About five DR-DQ haplotypes were handled as single units for association and clustering, since linkage in the cohort was strong. Among 398 genotyped donors of the cohort, an average of approximately 250,000 unique TCR beta nucleotide sequences were sequenced per donor, roughly 20% of them non-productive. Summary of the overall study and its limitations: According to the authors, the approach could potentially be generalized to other disease states and immunological phenotypes. The cohort was sequenced for TCR beta chains only, and without alpha or paired-chain data the features that could be detected were limited. A cluster of highly shared sequence variants was judged likely to be a technical artifact of the sequencing pipeline. Immune exposure information for the cohort was limited to CMV serostatus. The classifier was reported to diagnose cytomegalovirus status with high specificity and sensitivity in both the original and validation cohorts. In an earlier analysis of approximately 590 of the donors, most TCR beta V segments appeared in productive rearrangements about 87% or about 30% of the time, broadly matching IMGT annotations. V-gene and J-gene trimming of TCR beta chains was associated with a missense DCLRE1C variant in a later genetic analysis, and the association was replicated in an independent cohort. While some public TCRs were present in many individuals, most TCR sequences turned up only very rarely across donors. Because the 87-base-pair reads could not distinguish some IMGT-functional V segments, including TRBV6-2 and TRBV6-3, those segments were excluded. The study gave a list of over 150 TCR beta chains associated with cytomegalovirus. A later analysis associated about 17,000 TCR beta sequences with specific HLA alleles at a false discovery rate of 0.05. In a later analysis, HLA-associated TCR beta chains showed more clonal expansion and lower generation probabilities than non-associated chains that were equally common. Correlated functional status among segregating V segments might be attributable to linkage disequilibrium, but an unknown experimental factor could not be ruled out. According to a later analysis, most CMV-associated TCR beta chains appeared to be HLA-restricted, and the HLA associations seemed to be driven largely by CMV exposure. A further reported finding was that TCR beta sequences accurately predicted the HLA-A and HLA-B alleles for most subjects in the first cohort. In a later analysis, the rate of TCR association differed among HLA loci, with DRB1 alleles having the most associated TCRs and HLA-C alleles having the fewest. Strong co-occurrence of HLA alleles, especially DR and DQ, made assigning TCR associations to individual alleles difficult. According to a later analysis, parvovirus B19, influenza, CMV and Epstein-Barr virus appeared linked to several top co-occurrence clusters. Sequencing depth was assumed to be roughly uniform across donors in the presence/absence analyses, though that assumption may not hold. In a later genetic analysis, fewer N-insertions in productive TCRs were reported among donors in an Asian-associated ancestry cluster than the approximately 630-donor mean. Because counts were too low, about 17 rarely observed V segments, including chromosome 9 orphons, were excluded from the earlier analysis of about 500 of the donors. HLA typing was unavailable for some donors at each locus, so association tests used only the typed subset. In vitro tests confirmed that three of the cytomegalovirus-associated TCR beta chains recognize cytomegalovirus antigens.

The CDR1 and CDR2 encoded by the germline V gene are MNHNS and SASEGT. Relative to germline, V is missing 9 bases and J is missing 2 bases, with 4 bases of the junction outside any gene match. From cysteine to phenylalanine, the CDR3 is 14 amino acids long. Only the CDR3 portion is preserved as DNA: 42 bases, with reading frame beginning at the first base. The cohort comprised some 700 healthy bone marrow donors. At the time of sampling, all cohort members were nominally healthy, though unrecorded immune exposures were likely present. The donor tested CMV seronegative, placing the donor among the approximately 360 seronegative members of the cohort. A peripheral blood sample was collected from each donor, and TCR beta sequencing was performed on peripheral blood mononuclear cells. The Qiagen DNeasy Blood Extraction Kit was used to extract genomic DNA from the blood cell samples.

Source material: PBMCs. The clonotype originates from a female donor in good health and CMV-seronegative. This chain is built from TRBV6-1 and TRBJ2-3; TRBD2 matches 11 bases in the middle. The CDR3 has the sequence CASKGLAVTDTQYF. At the DNA level, the sequence is TGTGCCAGTAAGGGACTAGCGGTCACAGATACGCAGTATTTT.